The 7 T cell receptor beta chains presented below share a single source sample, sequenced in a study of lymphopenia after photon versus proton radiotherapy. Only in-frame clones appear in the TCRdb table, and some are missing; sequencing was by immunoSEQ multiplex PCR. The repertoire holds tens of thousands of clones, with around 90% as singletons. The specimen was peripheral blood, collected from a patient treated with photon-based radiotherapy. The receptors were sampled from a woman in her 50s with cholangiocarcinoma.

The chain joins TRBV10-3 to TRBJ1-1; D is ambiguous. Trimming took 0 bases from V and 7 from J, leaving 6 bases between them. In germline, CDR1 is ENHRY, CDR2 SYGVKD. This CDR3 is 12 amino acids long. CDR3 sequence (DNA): TGTGCCATCAGTGAGTCTTCGGGTGAAGCTTTCTTT. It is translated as CAISESSGEAFF.

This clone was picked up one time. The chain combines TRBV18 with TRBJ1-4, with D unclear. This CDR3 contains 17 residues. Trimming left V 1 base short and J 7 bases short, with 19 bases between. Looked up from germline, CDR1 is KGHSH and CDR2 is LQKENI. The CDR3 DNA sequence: TGTGCCAGCTCACCACTTCCCGCGGGGAGGATAGGTGAAAAACTGTTTTTT. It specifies CASSPLPAGRIGEKLFF.

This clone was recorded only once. DNA for the CDR3: TGTGCCTGGAGCCTGTCCCGTGAAGCTTTCTTT. Translated, it gives CAWSLSREAFF. This chain connects TRBV30 to TRBJ1-1; D not certain. The CDR3 sequence is 11 residues long. Germline values: CDR1 GTSNPN, CDR2 SVGIG (reference sequence). V lost 3 bases and J 7 bases, leaving 9 bases between the germline ends.

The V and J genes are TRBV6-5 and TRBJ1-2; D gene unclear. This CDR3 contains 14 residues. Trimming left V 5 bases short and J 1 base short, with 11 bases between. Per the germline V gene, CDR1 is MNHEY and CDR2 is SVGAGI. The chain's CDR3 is CASSPPAGNYGYTF. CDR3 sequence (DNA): TGTGCCAGCAGTCCGCCCGCGGGTAACTATGGCTACACCTTC.

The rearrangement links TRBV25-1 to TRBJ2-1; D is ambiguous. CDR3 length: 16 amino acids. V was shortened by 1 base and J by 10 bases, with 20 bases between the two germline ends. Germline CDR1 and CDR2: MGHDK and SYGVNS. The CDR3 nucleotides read TGTGCCAGCAGTGAATCTGCCAGGCATATCATTAGGGAGCAGTTCTTC. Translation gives CASSESARHIIREQFF.

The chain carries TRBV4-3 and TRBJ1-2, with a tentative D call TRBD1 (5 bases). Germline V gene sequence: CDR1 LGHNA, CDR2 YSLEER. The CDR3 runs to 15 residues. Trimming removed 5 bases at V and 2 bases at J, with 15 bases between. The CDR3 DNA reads TGCGCCAGCAGCGCCGCGTGGGACGGCAACTATGGCTACACCTTC. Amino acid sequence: CASSAAWDGNYGYTF.

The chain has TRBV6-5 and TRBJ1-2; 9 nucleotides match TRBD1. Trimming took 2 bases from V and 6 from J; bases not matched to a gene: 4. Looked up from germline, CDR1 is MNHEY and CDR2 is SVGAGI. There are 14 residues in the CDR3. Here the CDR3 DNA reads TGTGCCAGCAGTTACGGACAGGGGCTGGATGGCTACACCTTC. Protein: CASSYGQGLDGYTF.